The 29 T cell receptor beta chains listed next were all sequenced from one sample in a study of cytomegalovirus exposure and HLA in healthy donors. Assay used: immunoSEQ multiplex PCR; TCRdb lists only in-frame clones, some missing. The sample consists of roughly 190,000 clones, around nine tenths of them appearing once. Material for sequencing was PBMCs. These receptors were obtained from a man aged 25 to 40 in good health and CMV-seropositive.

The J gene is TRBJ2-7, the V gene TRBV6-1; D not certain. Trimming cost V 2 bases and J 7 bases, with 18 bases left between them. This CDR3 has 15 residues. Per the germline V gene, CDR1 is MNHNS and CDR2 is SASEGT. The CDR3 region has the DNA TGTGCCAGCAGTGAACCTCCCAGCCACTCCCGGGAGCAGTACTTC. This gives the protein CASSEPPSHSREQYF.

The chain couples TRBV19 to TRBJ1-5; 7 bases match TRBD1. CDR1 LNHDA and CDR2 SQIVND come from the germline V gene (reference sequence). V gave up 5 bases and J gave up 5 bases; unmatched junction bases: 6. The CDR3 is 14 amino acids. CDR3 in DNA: TGTGCCAGTAGTCACCGGGGACAGTATCAGCCCCAGCATTTT. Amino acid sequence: CASSHRGQYQPQHF.

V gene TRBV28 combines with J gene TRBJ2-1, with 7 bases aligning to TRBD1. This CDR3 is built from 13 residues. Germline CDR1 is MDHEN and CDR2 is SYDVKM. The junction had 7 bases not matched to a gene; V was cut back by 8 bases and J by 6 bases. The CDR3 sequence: CASRQGKGNEQFF. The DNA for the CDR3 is TGTGCCAGCCGACAGGGAAAGGGCAATGAGCAGTTCTTC.

The CDR3 protein is CASSPSGYREQFF. As DNA, the CDR3 is TGTGCCAGCAGCCCTAGCGGGTATCGTGAGCAGTTCTTC. The gene calls are TRBV6-5 and TRBJ2-1; 8 positions agree with TRBD2. Looked up from germline, CDR1 is MNHEY and CDR2 is SVGAGI. Trimming at V came to 6 bases and at J to 9 bases, leaving 7 bases not matched to a gene. The CDR3 covers 13 residues.

CDR3 in amino acids: CASSSRNTEAFF. The DNA of the CDR3 is TGTGCCAGCAGTTCGAGGAACACTGAAGCTTTCTTT. The chain joins TRBV6-5 to TRBJ1-1; no clear D gene. Germline-derived CDR1 and CDR2 are MNHEY and SVGAGI. The CDR3 is 12 residues long. V was trimmed by 4 bases and J by 1 base, leaving 4 bases between them.

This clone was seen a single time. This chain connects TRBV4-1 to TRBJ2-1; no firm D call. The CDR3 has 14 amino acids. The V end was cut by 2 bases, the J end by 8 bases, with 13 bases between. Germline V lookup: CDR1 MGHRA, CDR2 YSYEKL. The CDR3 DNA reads TGCGCCAGCAGCCAATATAGGACCGGAGATGAGCAGTTCTTC. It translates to CASSQYRTGDEQFF.

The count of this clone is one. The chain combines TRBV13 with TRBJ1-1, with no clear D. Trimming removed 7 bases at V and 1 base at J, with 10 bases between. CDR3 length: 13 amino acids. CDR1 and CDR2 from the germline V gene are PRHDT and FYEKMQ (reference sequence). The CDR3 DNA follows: TGTGCCAGCAAGGCCTTAGCGAACACTGAAGCTTTCTTT. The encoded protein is CASKALANTEAFF.

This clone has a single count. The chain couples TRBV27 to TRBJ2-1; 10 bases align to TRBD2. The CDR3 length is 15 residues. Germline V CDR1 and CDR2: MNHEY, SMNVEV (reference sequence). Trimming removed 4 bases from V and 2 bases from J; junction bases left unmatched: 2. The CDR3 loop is CASSSSGGAYNEQFF. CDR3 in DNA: TGTGCCAGCAGTTCGAGCGGGGGGGCCTACAATGAGCAGTTCTTC.

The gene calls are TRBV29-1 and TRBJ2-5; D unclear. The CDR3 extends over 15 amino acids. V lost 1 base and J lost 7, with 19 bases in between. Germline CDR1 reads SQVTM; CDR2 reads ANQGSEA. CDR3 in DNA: TGCAGCGTTGAAGTCGGCTTTGGTAGGGTGGGGACCCAGTACTTC. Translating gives CSVEVGFGRVGTQYF.

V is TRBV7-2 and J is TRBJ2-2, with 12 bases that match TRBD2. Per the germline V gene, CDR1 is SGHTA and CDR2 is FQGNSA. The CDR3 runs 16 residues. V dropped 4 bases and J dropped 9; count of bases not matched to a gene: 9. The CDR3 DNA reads TGTGCCAGCAGCTCCGCGCTAGCGGGGGGGCCTCGGGAGCTGTTTTTT. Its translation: CASSSALAGGPRELFF.

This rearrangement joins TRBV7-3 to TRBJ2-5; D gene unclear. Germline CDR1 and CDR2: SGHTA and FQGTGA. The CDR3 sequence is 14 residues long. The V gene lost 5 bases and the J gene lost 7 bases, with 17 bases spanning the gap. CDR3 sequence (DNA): TGTGCCAGCAGCCCCCGCCGAGAAGCTGTGACCCAGTACTTC. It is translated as CASSPRREAVTQYF.

CDR3 loop: CASSQVGTPGGYTF. CDR3 DNA sequence: TGTGCCAGCAGCCAAGTAGGGACACCGGGGGGCTACACCTTC. The rearrangement links TRBV4-2 to TRBJ1-2, with TRBD1 as a possible D gene (6 bases). V lost 1 base and J 8 bases, leaving 14 bases between the germline ends. Per germline, CDR1 LGHNA and CDR2 YNFKEQ. This CDR3 contains 14 residues.

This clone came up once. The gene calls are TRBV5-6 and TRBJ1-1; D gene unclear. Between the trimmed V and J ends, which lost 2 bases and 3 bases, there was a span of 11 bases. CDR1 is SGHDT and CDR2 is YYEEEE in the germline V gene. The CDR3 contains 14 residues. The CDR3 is CASSLGSRDTEAFF. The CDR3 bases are TGTGCCAGCAGCTTAGGGTCGCGGGACACTGAAGCTTTCTTT.

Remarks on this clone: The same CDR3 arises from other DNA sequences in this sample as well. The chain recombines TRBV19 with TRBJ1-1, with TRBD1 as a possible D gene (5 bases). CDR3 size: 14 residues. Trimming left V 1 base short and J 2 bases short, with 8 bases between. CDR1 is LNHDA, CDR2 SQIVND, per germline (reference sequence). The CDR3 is CASSIGQSNTEAFF. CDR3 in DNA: TGTGCCAGTAGTATAGGACAGTCTAACACTGAAGCTTTCTTT.

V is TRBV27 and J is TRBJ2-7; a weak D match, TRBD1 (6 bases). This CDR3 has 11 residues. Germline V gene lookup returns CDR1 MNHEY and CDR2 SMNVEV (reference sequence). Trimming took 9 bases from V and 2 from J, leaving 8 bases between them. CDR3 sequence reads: CARDSTYEQYF. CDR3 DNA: TGTGCCAGGGACAGTACCTACGAGCAGTACTTC.

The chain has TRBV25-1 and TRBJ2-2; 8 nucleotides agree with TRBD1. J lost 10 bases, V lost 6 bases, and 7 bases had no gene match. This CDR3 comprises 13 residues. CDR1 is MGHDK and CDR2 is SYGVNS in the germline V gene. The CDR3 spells CASRGQVLEELFF. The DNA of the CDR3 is TGTGCCAGCAGGGGACAGGTGCTGGAGGAGCTGTTTTTT. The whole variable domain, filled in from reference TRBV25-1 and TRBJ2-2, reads EADIYQTPRYLVIGTGKKITLECSQTMGHDKMYWYQQDPGMELHLIHYSYGVNSTEKGDLSSESTVSRIRTEHFPLTLESARPSHTSQYLCASRGQVLEELFFGEGSRLTVL.

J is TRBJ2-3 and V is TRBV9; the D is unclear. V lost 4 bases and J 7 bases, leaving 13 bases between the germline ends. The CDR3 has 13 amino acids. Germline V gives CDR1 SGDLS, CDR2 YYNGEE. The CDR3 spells CASSPSLGNTQYF. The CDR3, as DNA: TGTGCCAGCAGCCCCTCATTGGGGAATACGCAGTATTTT.

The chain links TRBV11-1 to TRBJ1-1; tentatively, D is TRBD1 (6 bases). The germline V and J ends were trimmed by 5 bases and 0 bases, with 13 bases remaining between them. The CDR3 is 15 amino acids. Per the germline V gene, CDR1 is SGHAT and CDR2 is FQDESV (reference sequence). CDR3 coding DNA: TGTGCCAGCAGCGCACAGGGCACCATGAACACTGAAGCTTTCTTT. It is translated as CASSAQGTMNTEAFF.

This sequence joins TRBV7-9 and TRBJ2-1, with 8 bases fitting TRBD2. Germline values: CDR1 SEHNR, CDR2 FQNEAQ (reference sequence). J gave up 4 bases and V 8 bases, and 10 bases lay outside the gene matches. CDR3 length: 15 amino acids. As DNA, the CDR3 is TGTGCCAGCCTCTTAGTGGCTAGCGGGTACAATGAGCAGTTCTTC. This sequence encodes CASLLVASGYNEQFF. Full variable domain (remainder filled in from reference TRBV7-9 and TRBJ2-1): DTGVSQNPRHKITKRGQNVTFRCDPISEHNRLYWYRQTLGQGPEFLTYFQNEAQLEKSRLLSDRFSAERPKGSFSTLEIQRTEQGDSAMYLCASLLVASGYNEQFFGPGTRLTVL.

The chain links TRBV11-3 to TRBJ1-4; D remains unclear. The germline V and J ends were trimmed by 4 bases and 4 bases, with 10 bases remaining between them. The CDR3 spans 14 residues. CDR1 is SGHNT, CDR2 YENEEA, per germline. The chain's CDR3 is CASSSDRLNEKLFF. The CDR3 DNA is TGTGCCAGCAGCTCGGACCGTCTTAATGAAAAACTGTTTTTT.

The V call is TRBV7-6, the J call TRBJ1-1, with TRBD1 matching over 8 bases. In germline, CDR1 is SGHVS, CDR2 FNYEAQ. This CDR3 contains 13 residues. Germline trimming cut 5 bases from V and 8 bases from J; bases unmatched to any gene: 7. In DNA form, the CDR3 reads TGTGCCAGCAGCGCGGACAGGGAGACCGAAGCTTTCTTT. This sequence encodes CASSADRETEAFF.

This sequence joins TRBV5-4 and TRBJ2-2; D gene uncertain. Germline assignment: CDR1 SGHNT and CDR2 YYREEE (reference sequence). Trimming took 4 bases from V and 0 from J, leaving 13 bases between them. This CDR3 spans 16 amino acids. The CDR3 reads CASSPPDTSNTGELFF. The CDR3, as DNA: TGTGCCAGCAGCCCCCCCGACACCTCGAACACCGGGGAGCTGTTTTTT.

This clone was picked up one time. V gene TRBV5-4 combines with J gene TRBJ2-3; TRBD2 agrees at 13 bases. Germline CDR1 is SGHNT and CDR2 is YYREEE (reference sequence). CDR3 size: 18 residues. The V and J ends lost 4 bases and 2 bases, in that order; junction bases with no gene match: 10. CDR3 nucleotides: TGTGCCAGCAGCCGGGGGATGACTAGCGGGGGGCCCACAGATACGCAGTATTTT. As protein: CASSRGMTSGGPTDTQYF.

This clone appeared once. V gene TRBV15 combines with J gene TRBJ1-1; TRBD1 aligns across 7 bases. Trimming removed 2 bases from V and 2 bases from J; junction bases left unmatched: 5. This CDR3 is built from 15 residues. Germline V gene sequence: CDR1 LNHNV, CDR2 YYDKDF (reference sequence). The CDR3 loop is CATSRRRDSNTEAFF. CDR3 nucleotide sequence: TGTGCCACCAGCAGACGTAGGGACAGCAACACTGAAGCTTTCTTT.

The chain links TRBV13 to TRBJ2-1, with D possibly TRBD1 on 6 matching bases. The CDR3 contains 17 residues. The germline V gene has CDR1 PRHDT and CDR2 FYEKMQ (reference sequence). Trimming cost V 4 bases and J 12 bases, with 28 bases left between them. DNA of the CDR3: TGTGCCAGCAGCTCACTAGATCGCAAACAGGGATCGACAACGCAGTTCTTC. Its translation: CASSSLDRKQGSTTQFF. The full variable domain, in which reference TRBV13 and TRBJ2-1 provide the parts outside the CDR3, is AAGVIQSPRHLIKEKRETATLKCYPIPRHDTVYWYQQGPGQDPQFLISFYEKMQSDKGSIPDRFSAQQFSDYHSELNMSSLELGDSALYFCASSSLDRKQGSTTQFFGPGTRLTVL.

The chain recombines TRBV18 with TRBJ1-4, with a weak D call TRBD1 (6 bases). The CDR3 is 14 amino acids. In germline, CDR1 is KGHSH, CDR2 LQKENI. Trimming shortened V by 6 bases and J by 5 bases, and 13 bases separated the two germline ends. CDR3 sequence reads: CASSRGTSNEKLFF. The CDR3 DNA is TGTGCCAGCTCTCGGGGGACATCGAATGAAAAACTGTTTTTT. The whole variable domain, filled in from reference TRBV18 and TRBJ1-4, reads NAGVMQNPRHLVRRRGQEARLRCSPMKGHSHVYWYRQLPEEGLKFMVYLQKENIIDESGMPKERFSAEFPKEGPSILRIQQVVRGDSAAYFCASSRGTSNEKLFFGSGTQLSVL.

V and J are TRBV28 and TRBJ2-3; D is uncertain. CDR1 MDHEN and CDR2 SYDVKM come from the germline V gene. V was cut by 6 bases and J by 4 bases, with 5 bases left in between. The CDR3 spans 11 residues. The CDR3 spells CASSQPDTQYF. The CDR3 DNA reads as TGTGCCAGCAGCCAACCAGATACGCAGTATTTT.

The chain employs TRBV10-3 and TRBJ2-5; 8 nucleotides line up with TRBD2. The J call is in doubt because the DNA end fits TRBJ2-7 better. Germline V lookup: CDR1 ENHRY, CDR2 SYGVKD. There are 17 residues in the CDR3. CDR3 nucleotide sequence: TGTGCCATCAGTGAGAGAGACCCGGGACTAGGGGGGGACGAGCAGTACTTC. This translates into CAISERDPGLGGDEQYF.

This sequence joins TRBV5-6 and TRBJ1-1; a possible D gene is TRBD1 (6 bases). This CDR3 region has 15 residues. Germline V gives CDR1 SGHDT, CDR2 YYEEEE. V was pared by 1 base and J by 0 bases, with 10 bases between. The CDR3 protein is CASSLLAGVNTEAFF. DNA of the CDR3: TGTGCCAGCAGCTTGTTGGCAGGGGTGAACACTGAAGCTTTCTTT.